A selection of T cell receptor beta chains follows, all from one sample in a study of sequential checkpoint blockade in melanoma. Repertoires were generated with immunoSEQ multiplex PCR, while TCRdb's copy carries only in-frame clones and drops some. The sample records a few thousand clones, around a quarter being singletons. The source was tumor tissue (inferred from file names), collected from a patient given nivolumab and ipilimumab in sequence. These receptors all stem from a human donor with melanoma. The CDR3 runs from the conserved cysteine through the conserved F or W. D genes are given only for firm matches. Expanded clones get a size class; other rows say once, few or many, or leave the size out.

size	V	J	D	CDR3	DNA
once	TRBV19	TRBJ1-2	-	CASSYPGRANYGYTF	TGTGCCAGTAGTTACCCCGGGAGAGCTAACTATGGCTACACCTTC
-	TRBV29-1	TRBJ2-7	-	CSVLRGTYEQYF	TGCAGCGTCCTCAGGGGAACCTACGAGCAGTACTTC
few	TRBV19	TRBJ2-4	TRBD1	CASSILGTGVTKNIQYF	TGTGCCAGTAGTATCCTCGGGACAGGGGTGACCAAAAACATTCAGTACTTC
few	TRBV11-3	TRBJ2-1	TRBD2	CASSLERGGYNEQFF	TGTGCCAGCAGCTTAGAACGGGGGGGATACAATGAGCAGTTCTTC
-	TRBV9	TRBJ2-1	-	CASSVRLTNEQFF	TGTGCCAGCAGCGTAAGGCTGACAAATGAGCAGTTCTTC
few	TRBV28	TRBJ1-1	-	CASSSGLQGTEAFF	TGTGCCAGCAGTTCGGGACTCCAGGGCACTGAAGCTTTCTTT
few	TRBV10-2	TRBJ1-2	TRBD1	CASSDSRQGIYGYTF	TGCGCCAGCAGTGACTCGCGACAGGGGATATATGGCTACACCTTC
many	TRBV11-3	TRBJ1-3	-	CASSPSRGSSGNTIYF	TGTGCCAGCAGCCCCTCGAGAGGGTCCTCTGGAAACACCATATATTTT
many	TRBV11-3	TRBJ2-7	-	CASSPRDNPYEQYF	TGTGCCAGCAGTCCACGTGACAACCCCTACGAGCAGTACTTC
-	TRBV10-3	TRBJ2-1	TRBD2	CAISESLAGGPGEQFF	TGTGCCATCAGTGAGTCTCTAGCGGGAGGGCCGGGTGAGCAGTTCTTC
medium-sized	TRBV6-8	TRBJ2-5	TRBD2	CASSLGLAGEETQYF	TGTGCCAGCAGCCTAGGACTAGCGGGAGAAGAGACCCAGTACTTC
-	TRBV15	TRBJ2-7	-	CATSRDPTGPGGEQYF	TGTGCCACCAGCAGAGATCCGACAGGTCCGGGAGGCGAGCAGTACTTC
-	TRBV5-1	TRBJ2-7	TRBD1	CASSPLQGPAYEQYF	TGCGCCAGCAGCCCCCTACAGGGGCCGGCCTACGAGCAGTACTTC
many	TRBV11-3	TRBJ1-4	-	CASSLAQTSTNEKLFF	TGTGCCAGCAGCTTGGCCCAGACTTCAACTAATGAAAAACTGTTTTTT
-	TRBV19	TRBJ1-5	-	CASSERVDQPQHF	TGTGCCTCATCGGAGAGGGTAGACCAGCCCCAGCATTTT
few	TRBV28	TRBJ1-2	-	CASRRTLSLANYGYTF	TGTGCCAGCAGGCGGACCCTGTCTCTAGCTAACTATGGCTACACCTTC
few	TRBV7-2	TRBJ1-1	-	CASSLYRNTEAFF	TGTGCCAGCAGCTTATACAGGAACACTGAAGCTTTCTTT
-	TRBV14	TRBJ2-7	-	CASTHFGRPYEQYF	TGTGCCAGCACCCACTTCGGACGGCCCTACGAGCAGTACTTC
-	TRBV6-8	TRBJ2-2	-	CASINWVGGELFF	TGTGCCAGCATCAATTGGGTTGGCGGGGAGCTGTTTTTT
-	TRBV6-8	TRBJ1-2	TRBD1	CASSDSGTANYGYTF	TGTGCCAGCAGTGACTCCGGGACAGCCAACTATGGCTACACCTTC
few	TRBV19	TRBJ2-3	TRBD2	CASSSKLAGGTDTQYF	TGTGCCAGTAGTTCCAAACTAGCGGGGGGCACAGATACGCAGTATTTT
large	TRBV19	TRBJ1-5	-	CASSLSWEGQPQHF	TGTGCCAGTAGTCTTTCCTGGGAGGGTCAGCCCCAGCATTTT
-	TRBV11-3	TRBJ2-3	-	CASSLGTLTGADTQYF	TGTGCCAGCAGCCTAGGGACCTTAACGGGCGCAGATACGCAGTATTTT
medium-sized	TRBV9	TRBJ2-1	-	CASSVEGGSYNEQFF	TGTGCCAGCAGCGTAGAGGGCGGCTCCTACAATGAGCAGTTCTTC
many	TRBV11-3	TRBJ2-1	-	CASSLGSAGPLSYNEQFF	TGTGCCAGCAGCTTAGGGTCGGCTGGCCCCCTCTCCTACAATGAGCAGTTCTTC
-	TRBV19	TRBJ1-1	TRBD1	CASTPGTVNTEAFF	TGTGCCAGTACCCCAGGGACAGTCAACACTGAAGCTTTCTTT
-	TRBV18	TRBJ1-5	TRBD1	CASSRGTGRDQPQHF	TGTGCCAGCTCCCGGGGGACAGGTCGGGATCAGCCCCAGCATTTT
few	TRBV30	TRBJ1-2	-	CAWSVSRASRGYTF	TGTGCCTGGAGTGTAAGTAGGGCCTCGAGAGGCTACACCTTC
-	TRBV5-1	TRBJ2-1	TRBD1	CASSSTGGRYNEQFF	TGCGCCAGCAGCTCGACAGGGGGCAGGTACAATGAGCAGTTCTTC
-	TRBV29-1	TRBJ2-1	-	CSGGTPSSYNEQFF	TGCAGTGGAGGGACTCCAAGCTCCTACAATGAGCAGTTCTTC
few	TRBV28	TRBJ2-7	TRBD1	CASSTGVRRQYF	TGTGCCAGCAGTACAGGGGTCCGTCGGCAGTACTTC
few	TRBV7-1	TRBJ2-1	-	CASSLAWDTNNEQFF	TGTGCCAGCAGCTTGGCCTGGGATACGAACAATGAGCAGTTCTTC
-	TRBV9	TRBJ2-7	TRBD1	CASSWDRGSYEQYF	TGTGCCAGCAGTTGGGACAGGGGGTCCTACGAGCAGTACTTC
many	TRBV4-1	TRBJ1-5	-	CASSQEAGVNQPQHF	TGCGCCAGCAGCCAAGAGGCCGGGGTAAATCAGCCCCAGCATTTT
few	TRBV6-8	TRBJ2-2	-	CASSYEGGLAAGELFF	TGTGCCAGCAGTTACGAGGGGGGGCTAGCGGCCGGGGAGCTGTTTTTT
many	TRBV2	TRBJ2-5	TRBD2	CASSEGGETQYF	TGTGCCAGCAGTGAGGGGGGGGAGACCCAGTACTTC
-	TRBV5-1	TRBJ2-3	-	CASSLKGFTDTQYF	TGCGCCAGCAGCTTGAAGGGATTCACAGATACGCAGTATTTT
medium-sized	TRBV6-8	TRBJ2-5	TRBD2	CASRRLAGGNQETQYF	TGTGCCAGCAGAAGACTAGCGGGGGGAAACCAAGAGACCCAGTACTTC
few	TRBV11-3	TRBJ2-7	-	CASSLMSGRNTISYEQYF	TGTGCCAGCAGCTTAATGAGTGGGCGGAATACTATTTCCTACGAGCAGTACTTC